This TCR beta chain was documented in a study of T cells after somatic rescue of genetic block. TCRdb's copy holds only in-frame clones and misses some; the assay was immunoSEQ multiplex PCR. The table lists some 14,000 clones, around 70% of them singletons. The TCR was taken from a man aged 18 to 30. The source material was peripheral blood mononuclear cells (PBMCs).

The CDR3 nucleotides are TGCGCCAGCAGCCAAGGAGGACAGGGGAGCTATGGCTACACCTTC. It translates to CASSQGGQGSYGYTF. The gene calls are TRBV4-1 and TRBJ1-2; TRBD1 matches 9 bases. Trimming cost V 1 base and J 4 bases; bases outside gene matches: 4. This CDR3 is 15 amino acids long. The germline CDR1 and CDR2 sequences are MGHRA and YSYEKL.